This T cell receptor (beta chain) was recorded in a study of T-cell reconstitution after alpha-beta-depleted transplantation in children. The CDR3 consists of 15 residues. J lost 6 bases, V lost 4 bases, and 10 bases had no gene match. The TCRbeta library incorporated unique molecular identifiers. Via MiXCR, TCRdb re-called the PCR reads, giving one row per CDR3 protein. The sample lists approximately 510,000 distinct CDR3 sequences, about 18% occurring once. This TCR came from a human donor who donated a stem cell graft to a child with acute lymphoblastic leukemia. The source was PBMCs from the stem cell graft donor, collected from the stem cell graft. V usage is TRBV12-3 or TRBV12-4 and J usage is TRBJ1-2, with 8 bases matching TRBD1. The CDR3 DNA sequence: TGTGCCAGCAGTTCTGCTGCGGACAGGGATAATGGCTACACCTTC. It yields the protein CASSSAADRDNGYTF.